This T cell receptor (beta chain) was documented in a study of blood T cell repertoires in COVID-19. Study summary: Donors in the United States, Italy and Spain gave samples during acute or convalescent COVID-19.

Clinical history reported by participants formed the basis on which cohorts were assigned. Per germline, CDR1 MNHEY and CDR2 SVGAGI. The CDR3 runs to 13 residues. Between the trimmed V and J ends, which lost 0 bases and 4 bases, there was a span of 6 bases. Methods used by the authors: Amplification from reference gene primers served as the basis for estimated nucleated cell counts. Libraries were prepared by immunoSEQ multiplex PCR; TCRdb keeps only in-frame clonotypes and omits some of them. Clone size and the V and J calls come from that table; the DNA yielded D and trimming. Seen here are 55,000 to 70,000 clones, more than 75% observed once, and the top ten hold around 9.1%.

The sequenced sample consisted of PBMCs or T cells enriched from blood (not recorded which). The chain links TRBV6-5 to TRBJ1-2; a weak D match, TRBD1 (5 bases). The TCR comes from a woman between 35 and 50 years old who had recovered from COVID-19. The CDR3 nucleotides are TGTGCCAGCAGTTACTCAGACAGCTATGGCTACACCTTC. It encodes CASSYSDSYGYTF.